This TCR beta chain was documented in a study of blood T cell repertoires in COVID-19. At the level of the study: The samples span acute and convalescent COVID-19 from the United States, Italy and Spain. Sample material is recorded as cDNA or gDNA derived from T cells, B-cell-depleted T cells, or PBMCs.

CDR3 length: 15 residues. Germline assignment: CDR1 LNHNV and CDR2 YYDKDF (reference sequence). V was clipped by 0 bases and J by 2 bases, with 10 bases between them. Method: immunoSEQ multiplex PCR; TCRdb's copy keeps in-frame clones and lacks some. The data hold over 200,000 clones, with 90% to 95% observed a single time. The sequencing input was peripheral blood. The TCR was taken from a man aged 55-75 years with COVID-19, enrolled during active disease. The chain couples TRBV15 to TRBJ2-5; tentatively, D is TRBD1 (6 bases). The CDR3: CATSRDQGPQETQYF. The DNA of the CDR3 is TGTGCCACCAGCAGAGATCAGGGGCCTCAAGAGACCCAGTACTTC.